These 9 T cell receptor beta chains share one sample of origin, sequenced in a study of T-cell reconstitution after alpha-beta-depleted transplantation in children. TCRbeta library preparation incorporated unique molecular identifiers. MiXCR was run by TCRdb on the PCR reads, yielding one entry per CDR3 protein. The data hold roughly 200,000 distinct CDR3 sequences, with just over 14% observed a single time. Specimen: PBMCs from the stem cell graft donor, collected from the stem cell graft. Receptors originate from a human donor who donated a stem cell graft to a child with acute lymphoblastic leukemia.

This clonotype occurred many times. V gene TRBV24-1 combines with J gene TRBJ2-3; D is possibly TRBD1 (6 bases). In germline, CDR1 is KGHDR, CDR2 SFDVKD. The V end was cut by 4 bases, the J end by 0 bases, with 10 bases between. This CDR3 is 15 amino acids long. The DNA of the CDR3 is TGTGCCACCAGTGAACCCACAGGGAGCACAGATACGCAGTATTTT. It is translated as CATSEPTGSTDTQYF.

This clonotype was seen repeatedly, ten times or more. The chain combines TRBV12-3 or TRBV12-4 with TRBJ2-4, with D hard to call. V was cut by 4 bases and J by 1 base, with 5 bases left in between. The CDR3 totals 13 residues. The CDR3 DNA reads TGTGCCAGCAGTTCTGCGGCCAAAAACATTCAGTACTTC. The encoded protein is CASSSAAKNIQYF.

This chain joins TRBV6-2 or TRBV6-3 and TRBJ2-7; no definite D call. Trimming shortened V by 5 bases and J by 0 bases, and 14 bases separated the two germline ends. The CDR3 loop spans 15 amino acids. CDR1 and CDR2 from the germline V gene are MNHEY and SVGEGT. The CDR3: CASSPADGNSYEQYF. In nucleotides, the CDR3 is TGTGCCAGCAGTCCCGCGGACGGAAACTCCTACGAGCAGTACTTC.

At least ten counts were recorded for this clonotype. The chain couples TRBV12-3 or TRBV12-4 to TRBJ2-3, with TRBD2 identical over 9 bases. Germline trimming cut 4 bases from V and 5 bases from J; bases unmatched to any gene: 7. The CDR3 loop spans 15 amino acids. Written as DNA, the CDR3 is TGTGCCAGCAGTTCGGGACTAGCTCCACGAGATACGCAGTATTTT. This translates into CASSSGLAPRDTQYF.

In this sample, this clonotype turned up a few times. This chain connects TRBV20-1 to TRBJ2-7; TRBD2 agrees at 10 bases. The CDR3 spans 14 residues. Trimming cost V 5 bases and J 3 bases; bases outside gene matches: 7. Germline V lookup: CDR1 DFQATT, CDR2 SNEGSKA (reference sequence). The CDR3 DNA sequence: TGCAGTGCTTCTCTTGGACTAGCGGACTACGAGCAGTACTTC. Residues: CSASLGLADYEQYF.

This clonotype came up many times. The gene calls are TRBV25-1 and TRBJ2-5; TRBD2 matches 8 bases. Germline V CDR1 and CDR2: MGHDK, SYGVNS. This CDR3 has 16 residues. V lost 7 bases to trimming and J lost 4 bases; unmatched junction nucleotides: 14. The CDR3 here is CASNGLRGGSGETQYF. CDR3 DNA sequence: TGTGCCAGCAACGGGCTTCGGGGGGGTTCGGGAGAGACCCAGTACTTC.

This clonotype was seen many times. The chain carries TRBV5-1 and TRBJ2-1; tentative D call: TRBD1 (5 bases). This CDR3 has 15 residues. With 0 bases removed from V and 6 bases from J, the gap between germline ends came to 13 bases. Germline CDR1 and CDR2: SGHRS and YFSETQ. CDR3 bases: TGCGCCAGCAGCTTGGTGCAGGGTGTTGCCAATGAGCAGTTCTTC. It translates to CASSLVQGVANEQFF.

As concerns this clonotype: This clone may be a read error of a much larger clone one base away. This CDR3 reads CSARESQKNSQYF. CDR3 sequence (DNA): TGCAGTGCTAGAGAGAGCCAGAAAAACAGTCAGTACTTC. The V and J genes are TRBV20-1 and TRBJ2-4; D ambiguous. CDR1 is DFQATT and CDR2 is SNEGSKA in the germline V gene (reference sequence). The CDR3 has 13 residues.

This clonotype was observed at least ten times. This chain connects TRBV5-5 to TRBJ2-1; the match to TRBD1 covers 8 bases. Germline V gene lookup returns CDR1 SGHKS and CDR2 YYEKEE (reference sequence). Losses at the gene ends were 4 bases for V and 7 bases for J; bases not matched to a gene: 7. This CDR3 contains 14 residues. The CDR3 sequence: CASSLWTGQNEQFF. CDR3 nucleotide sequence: TGTGCCAGCAGCCTATGGACAGGGCAGAATGAGCAGTTCTTC.